A single T cell receptor (beta chain) is shown here with its context. What it binds is unknown. This specimen comes from a study of shared clonotypes between healthy human individuals. Donors were Caucasian adults residing in Nashville, Tennessee, USA. The CDR3 spans 15 residues. Unmatched junction bases numbered 7, after V lost 6 bases and J lost 0 bases. Per germline, CDR1 MNHNY and CDR2 SVGAGI (reference sequence). TCRdb keeps only in-frame clones here, not all; method: immunoSEQ multiplex PCR. This table holds under 1,100,000 clones, 70% to 80% found once. Study-wide points: The small donor group covered limited genetic and exposure diversity.

This clonotype was sampled from a man aged 18 to 35 in good health. Some clones in this sample may be carry-over from other donors' samples. The sequencing input was memory CD4+ T cells from PBMCs. Subset of the sample: CD45RA-negative fraction. V is TRBV6-6 and J is TRBJ2-7; 8 positions match TRBD2. The CDR3 loop reads CASSDRGGSSYEQYF. As DNA, the CDR3 is TGTGCCAGCAGCGACCGGGGGGGGAGCTCCTACGAGCAGTACTTC.